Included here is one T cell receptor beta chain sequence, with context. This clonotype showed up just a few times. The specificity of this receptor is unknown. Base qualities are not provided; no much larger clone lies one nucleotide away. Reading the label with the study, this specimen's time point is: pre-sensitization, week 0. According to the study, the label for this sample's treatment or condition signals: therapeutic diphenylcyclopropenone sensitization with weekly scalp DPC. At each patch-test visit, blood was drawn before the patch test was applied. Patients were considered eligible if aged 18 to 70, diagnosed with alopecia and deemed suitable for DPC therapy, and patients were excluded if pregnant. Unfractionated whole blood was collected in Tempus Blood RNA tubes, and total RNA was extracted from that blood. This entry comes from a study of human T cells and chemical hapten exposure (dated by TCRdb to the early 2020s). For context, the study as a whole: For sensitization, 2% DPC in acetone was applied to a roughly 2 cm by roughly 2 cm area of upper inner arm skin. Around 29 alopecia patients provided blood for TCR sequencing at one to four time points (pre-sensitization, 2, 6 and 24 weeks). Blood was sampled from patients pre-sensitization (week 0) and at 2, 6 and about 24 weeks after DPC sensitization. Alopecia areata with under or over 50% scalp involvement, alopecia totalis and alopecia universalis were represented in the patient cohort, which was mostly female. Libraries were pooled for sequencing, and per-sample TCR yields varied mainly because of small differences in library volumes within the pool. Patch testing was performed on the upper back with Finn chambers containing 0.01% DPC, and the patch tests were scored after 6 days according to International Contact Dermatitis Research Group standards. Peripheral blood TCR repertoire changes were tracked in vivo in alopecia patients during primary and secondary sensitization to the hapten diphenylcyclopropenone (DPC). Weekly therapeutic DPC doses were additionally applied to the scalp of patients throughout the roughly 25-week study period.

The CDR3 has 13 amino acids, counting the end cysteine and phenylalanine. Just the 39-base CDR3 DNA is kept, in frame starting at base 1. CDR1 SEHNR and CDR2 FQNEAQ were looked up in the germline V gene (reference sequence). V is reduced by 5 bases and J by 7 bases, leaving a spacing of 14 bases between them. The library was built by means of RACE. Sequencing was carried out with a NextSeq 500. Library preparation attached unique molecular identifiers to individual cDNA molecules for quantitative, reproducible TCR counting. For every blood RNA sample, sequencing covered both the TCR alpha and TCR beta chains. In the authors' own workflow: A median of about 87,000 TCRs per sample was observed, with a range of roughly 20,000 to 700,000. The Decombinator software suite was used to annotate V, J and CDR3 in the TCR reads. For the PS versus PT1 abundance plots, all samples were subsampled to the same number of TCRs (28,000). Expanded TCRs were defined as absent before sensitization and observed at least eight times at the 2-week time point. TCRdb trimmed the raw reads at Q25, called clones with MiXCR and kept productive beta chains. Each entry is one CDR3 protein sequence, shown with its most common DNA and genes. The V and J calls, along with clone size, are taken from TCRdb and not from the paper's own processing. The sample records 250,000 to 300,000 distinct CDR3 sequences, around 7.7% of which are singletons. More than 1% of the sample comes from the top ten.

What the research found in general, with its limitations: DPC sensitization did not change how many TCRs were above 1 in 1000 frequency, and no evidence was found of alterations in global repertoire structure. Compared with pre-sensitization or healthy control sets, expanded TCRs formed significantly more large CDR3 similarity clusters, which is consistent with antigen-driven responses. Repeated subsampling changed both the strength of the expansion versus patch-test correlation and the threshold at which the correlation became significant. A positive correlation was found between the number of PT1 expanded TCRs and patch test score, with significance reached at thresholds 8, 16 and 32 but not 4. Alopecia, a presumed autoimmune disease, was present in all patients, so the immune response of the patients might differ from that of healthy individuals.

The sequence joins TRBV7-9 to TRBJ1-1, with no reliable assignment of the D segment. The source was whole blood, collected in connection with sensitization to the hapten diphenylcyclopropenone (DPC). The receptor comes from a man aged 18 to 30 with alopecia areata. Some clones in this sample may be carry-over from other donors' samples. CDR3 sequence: CASSPNEEIEAFF. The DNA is TGTGCCAGCAGCCCCAACGAAGAGATTGAAGCTTTCTTT.